These 2 T cell receptor beta chains were sequenced from one sample in a study of blood T cell repertoires in COVID-19. The repertoire was sequenced with immunoSEQ multiplex PCR; TCRdb's copy has only in-frame clones and lacks some. Of 12,000 to 15,000 clones listed, 87% were seen once; the top ten hold 33%. Sequences were obtained from peripheral blood. These TCRs come from a human donor in a cohort sampled during active COVID-19.

V and J are TRBV5-1 and TRBJ1-1; D perhaps matches TRBD1 (5 bases). This CDR3 comprises 15 residues. In germline, CDR1 is SGHRS, CDR2 YFSETQ. V lost 0 bases, J lost 1 base, and 10 bases lay in between. This chain's CDR3 is CASSLVVRENTEAFF. Here the CDR3 DNA reads TGCGCCAGCAGCTTGGTTGTCAGGGAGAACACTGAAGCTTTCTTT.

This clone turned up a few times. The V and J genes are TRBV6-5 and TRBJ1-1; D perhaps matches TRBD1 (5 bases). This CDR3 is built from 13 residues. Germline CDR1 reads MNHEY; CDR2 reads SVGAGI. V was pared by 8 bases and J by 4 bases, with 14 bases between. The CDR3 DNA reads TGTGCCAGCTCGTTCAGGGCGATCACTGAAGCTTTCTTT. Encoded protein: CASSFRAITEAFF.